The present T cell receptor beta chain was sequenced within a study of blood T cell repertoires in COVID-19. Study summary: Samples came from the United States, Italy and Spain, spanning acute and convalescent COVID-19. In each case, the material was cDNA or gDNA derived from T cells, B-cell-depleted T cells, or PBMCs.

Original methodology: For nucleated cells, counts were estimated from reference gene primer amplification. Clones were read by immunoSEQ multiplex PCR, and TCRdb kept only the in-frame ones, dropping some. The DNA was the basis for D and trimming; V, J and clone size are from that table. This sample has 65,000 to 90,000 clones, with approximately 80% found just once. Losses at the gene ends were 6 bases for V and 2 bases for J; bases not matched to a gene: 9. The V gene's germline CDR1 is MNHEY and CDR2 SMNVEV (reference sequence). The CDR3 contains 16 residues. This clone has only one observation. The specimen sequenced was peripheral blood. The chain joins TRBV27 to TRBJ2-7; 11 bases are a match to TRBD2. This clonotype originated in a woman of 80 years or more with active or convalescent COVID-19. The DNA of the CDR3 is TGTGCCAGCAGCCTACTAGCGGGAGAAGTCACCTACGAGCAGTACTTC. Its translation: CASSLLAGEVTYEQYF.